This T cell receptor beta chain was obtained from a study of beta chain features in type 1 diabetes. General observations from the study: Insertions at VDJ junctions were less frequent in type 1 diabetes patients. These patients also deleted more nucleotides at the same junctions. Shorter TCRB CDR3s, moderately but significantly so, were found in Type 1 diabetes patients in all four CD4+ subsets.

The entirety of the isolated RNA underwent reverse transcription, so expressed TCRB transcripts were sequenced. Profiled with immunoSEQ multiplex PCR; TCRdb holds only in-frame clones, not every one. The table includes 600,000 or so clones, around 11% detected once. Germline V gene data show CDR1 as SGHTA and CDR2 as FQGNSA. The V gene end was trimmed by 1 base and the J gene end by 8 bases; junction bases not matched to a gene: 6. The length of the CDR3 is 15 residues. A word on this clone: No antigen is known for it.

Sequencing used naive CD4+ T cells from blood. This chain connects TRBV7-2 to TRBJ1-2; TRBD1 aligns across 11 bases. The TCR sequence derives from a man younger than 40 with type 1 diabetes. In nucleotides, the CDR3 is TGTGCCAGCAGCTTAGAGAGGACAGGGGGCTCGGGCTACACCTTC. Translating it yields CASSLERTGGSGYTF.